The 5 T cell receptor beta chains in this list originate from one sample, sequenced in a study of blood T cell repertoires in COVID-19. Produced via immunoSEQ multiplex PCR; TCRdb's table is partial and in-frame only. The sample has around 90,000 clones; approximately 80% are singletons. Material for sequencing was peripheral blood. The origin of the receptors is a woman between 65 and 79 years old with active or convalescent COVID-19.

The chain is built from TRBV19 and TRBJ1-2, with 11 bases identical to TRBD1. J was trimmed by 4 bases and V by 5 bases; bases with no gene match: 9. The CDR3 is 16 amino acids. Germline assignment: CDR1 LNHDA and CDR2 SQIVND (reference sequence). The CDR3 is CASSFTGTGGIYGYTF. For the CDR3, the DNA is TGTGCCAGTAGTTTCACCGGGACAGGGGGAATCTATGGCTACACCTTC.

This CDR3 is CASSLAGQDYTEAFF. The CDR3 DNA is TGCGCCAGCAGCTTGGCCGGACAGGACTACACTGAAGCTTTCTTT. V gene TRBV5-1 combines with J gene TRBJ1-1, with TRBD1 identical over 7 bases. J was trimmed by 3 bases and V by 0 bases; bases with no gene match: 5. The germline gives CDR1 SGHRS, CDR2 YFSETQ. The CDR3 is made up of 15 amino acids.

Concerning this clone: At one of its ends the junction is not consistent with the germline gene, which may arise from a read error. The chain joins TRBV7-7 to TRBJ2-3, with 8 bases matching TRBD2. The CDR3 has 16 residues. Germline V gene data show CDR1 as SSHAT and CDR2 as FNYEAQ (reference sequence). CDR3 in DNA: TGTGCTAGCAGCTTAGCCCCAGCGGGGGAGGCAGATACGCAGTATTTT. Its translation is CASSLAPAGEADTQYF.

The chain couples TRBV5-4 to TRBJ2-3; the match to TRBD2 covers 8 bases. The junction had 8 bases not matched to a gene; V was cut back by 4 bases and J by 1 base. Germline CDR1 and CDR2: SGHNT and YYREEE (reference sequence). The CDR3 consists of 16 residues. The CDR3 sequence is CASSPIKTSGTDTQYF. As DNA, the CDR3 is TGTGCCAGCAGCCCTATTAAGACTAGCGGCACAGATACGCAGTATTTT. Drawing the rest from reference TRBV5-4 and TRBJ2-3, the complete variable domain is ETGVTQSPTHLIKTRGQQVTLRCSSQSGHNTVSWYQQALGQGPQFIFQYYREEENGRGNFPPRFSGLQFPNYSSELNVNALELDDSALYLCASSPIKTSGTDTQYFGPGTRLTVL.

V and J are TRBV14 and TRBJ2-7, with TRBD2 identical over 13 bases. CDR3 length: 16 residues. V lost 5 bases, J lost 0 bases, and 4 bases stayed unmatched. The V gene's germline CDR1 is SGHDN and CDR2 FVKESK. CDR3 DNA: TGTGCCAGCAGCGAAGGACTAGCGGGGGCCTCCTACGAGCAGTACTTC. As protein: CASSEGLAGASYEQYF.